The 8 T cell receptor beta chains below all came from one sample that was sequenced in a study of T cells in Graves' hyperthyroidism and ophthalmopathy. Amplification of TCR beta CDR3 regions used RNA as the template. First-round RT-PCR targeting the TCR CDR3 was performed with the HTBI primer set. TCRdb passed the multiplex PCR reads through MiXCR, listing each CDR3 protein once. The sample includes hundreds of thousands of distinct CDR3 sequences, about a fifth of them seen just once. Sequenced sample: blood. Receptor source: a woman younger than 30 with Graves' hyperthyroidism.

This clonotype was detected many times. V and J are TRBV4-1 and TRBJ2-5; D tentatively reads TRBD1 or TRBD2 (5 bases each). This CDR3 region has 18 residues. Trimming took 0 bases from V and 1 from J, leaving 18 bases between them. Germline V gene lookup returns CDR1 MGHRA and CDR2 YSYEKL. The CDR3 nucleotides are TGCGCCAGCAGCCAAGAAGTTGGTGGGGGAGTCCTCCAAGAGACCCAGTACTTC. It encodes CASSQEVGGGVLQETQYF.

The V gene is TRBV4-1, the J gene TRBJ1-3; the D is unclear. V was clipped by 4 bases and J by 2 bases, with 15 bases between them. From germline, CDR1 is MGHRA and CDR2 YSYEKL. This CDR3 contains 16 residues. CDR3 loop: CASSPPVAGPGNTIYF. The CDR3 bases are TGCGCCAGCAGCCCTCCCGTCGCGGGCCCTGGAAACACCATATATTTT.

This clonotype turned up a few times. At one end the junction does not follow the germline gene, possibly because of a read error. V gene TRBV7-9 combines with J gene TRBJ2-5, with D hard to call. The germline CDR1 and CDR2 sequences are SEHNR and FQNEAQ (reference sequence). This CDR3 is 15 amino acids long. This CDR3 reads CASSPGPPSRSTQHF. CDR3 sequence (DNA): TGTGCCAGCAGTCCGGGCCCCCCATCGCGGTCGACCCAGCACTTC.

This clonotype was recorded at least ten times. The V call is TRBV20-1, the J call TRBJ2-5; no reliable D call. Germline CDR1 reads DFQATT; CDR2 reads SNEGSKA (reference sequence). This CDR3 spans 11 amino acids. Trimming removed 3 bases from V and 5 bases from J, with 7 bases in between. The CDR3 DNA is TGCAGTGCTAGGCTGCTGGAGACCCAGTACTTC. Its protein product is CSARLLETQYF.

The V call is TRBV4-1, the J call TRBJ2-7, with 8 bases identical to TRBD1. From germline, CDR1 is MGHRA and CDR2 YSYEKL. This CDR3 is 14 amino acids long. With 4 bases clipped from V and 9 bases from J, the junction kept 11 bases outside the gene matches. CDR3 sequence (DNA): TGCGCCAGCAGCCCCCGGACAGGGTCCAGGGGGCAGTACTTC. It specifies CASSPRTGSRGQYF.

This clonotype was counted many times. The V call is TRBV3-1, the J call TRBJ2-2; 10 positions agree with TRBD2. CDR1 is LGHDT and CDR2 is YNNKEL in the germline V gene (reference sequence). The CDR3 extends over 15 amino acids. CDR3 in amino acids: CGTSGDKANTGELFF. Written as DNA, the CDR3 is TGTGGAACTAGCGGGGACAAGGCGAACACCGGGGAGCTGTTTTTT. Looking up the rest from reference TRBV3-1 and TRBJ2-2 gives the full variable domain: DTAVSQTPKYLVTQMGNDKSIKCEQNLGHDTMYWYKQDSKKFLKIMFSYNNKELIINETVPNRFSPKSPDKAHLNLHINSLELGDSAVYFCGTSGDKANTGELFFGEGSRLTVL.

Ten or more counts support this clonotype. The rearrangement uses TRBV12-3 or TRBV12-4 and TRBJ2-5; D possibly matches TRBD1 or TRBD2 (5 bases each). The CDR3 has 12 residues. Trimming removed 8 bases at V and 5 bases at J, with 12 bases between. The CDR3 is CASARDRETQYF. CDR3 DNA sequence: TGTGCCAGCGCCCGGGACCGCGAGACCCAGTACTTC.

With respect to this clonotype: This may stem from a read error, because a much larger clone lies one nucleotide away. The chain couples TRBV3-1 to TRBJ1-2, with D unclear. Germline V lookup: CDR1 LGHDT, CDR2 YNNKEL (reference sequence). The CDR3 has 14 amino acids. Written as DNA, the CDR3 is TGTTCCAGCAGCCAAGTGCGAGGTGACTATGGCTACACCTTC. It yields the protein CSSSQVRGDYGYTF.